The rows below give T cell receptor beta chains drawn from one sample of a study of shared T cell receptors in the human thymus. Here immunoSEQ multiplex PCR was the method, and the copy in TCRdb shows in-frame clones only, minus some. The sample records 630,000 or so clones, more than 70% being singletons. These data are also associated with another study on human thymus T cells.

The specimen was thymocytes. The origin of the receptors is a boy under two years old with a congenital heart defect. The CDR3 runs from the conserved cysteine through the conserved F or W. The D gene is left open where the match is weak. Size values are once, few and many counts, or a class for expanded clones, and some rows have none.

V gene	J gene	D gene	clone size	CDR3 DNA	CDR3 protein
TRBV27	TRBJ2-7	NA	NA	TGTGCCAGCAGTCCCTACCCAGGGTCGTTTCACGAGCAGTACTTC	CASSPYPGSFHEQYF
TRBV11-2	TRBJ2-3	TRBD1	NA	TGTGCCAGCAGCGGGACAGGGCGGGATACGCAGTATTTT	CASSGTGRDTQYF
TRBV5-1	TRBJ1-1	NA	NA	TGCGCCAGCAGCTGGGCAGGGACACCCGGTGAAGCTTTCTTT	CASSWAGTPGEAFF
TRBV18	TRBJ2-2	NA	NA	TGTGCCAGCTCACCCAGTGTCTCTGAGGACACCGGGGAGCTGTTTTTT	CASSPSVSEDTGELFF
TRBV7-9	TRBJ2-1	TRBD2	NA	TGTGCCAGCAGCTTAGCTATAGCGGGGGAGGCACGGGGTGAGCAGTTCTTC	CASSLAIAGEARGEQFF
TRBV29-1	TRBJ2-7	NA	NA	TGCAGCGCGGGGGACAGCTCCTACGAGCAGTACTTC	CSAGDSSYEQYF
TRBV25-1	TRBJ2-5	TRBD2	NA	TGTGCCAGCAGTGAATTGGTGACTAGCGGTCAAGAGACCCAGTACTTC	CASSELVTSGQETQYF
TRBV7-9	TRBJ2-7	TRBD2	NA	TGTGCCAGCAGCTCCCCTGATGTACTAGCGGGGGGTATCTACGAGCAGTACTTC	CASSSPDVLAGGIYEQYF
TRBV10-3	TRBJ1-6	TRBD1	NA	TGTGCCATCAGTGGGGGGACAGGGCAATATAATTCACCCCTCCACTTT	CAISGGTGQYNSPLHF
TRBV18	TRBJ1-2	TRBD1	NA	TGTGCCAGCTCACCGGACAGGGCCGACTTGGATGGCTACACCTTC	CASSPDRADLDGYTF
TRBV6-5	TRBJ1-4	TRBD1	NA	TGTGCCAGCAGTCCTAGACAGGGGGTTTATGAAAAACTGTTTTTT	CASSPRQGVYEKLFF
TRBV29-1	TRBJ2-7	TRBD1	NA	TGCAGCGTTCTTACCTTTTCGAAGGAGACAGGGGACTACGAGCAGTACTTC	CSVLTFSKETGDYEQYF
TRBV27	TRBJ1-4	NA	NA	TGTGCCAGCAGCGGGGGGCAGGGTAAGGGCTGGGGCCTTAAACTGTTTTTT	CASSGGQGKGWGLKLFF
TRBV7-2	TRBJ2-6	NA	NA	TGTGCCAGCAGCCCTCCTATCTCTGGGGCCAACGTCCTGACTTTC	CASSPPISGANVLTF
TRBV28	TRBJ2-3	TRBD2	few	TGTGCCAGCAAACTCGAACCCACCGGGACTAGCGGGAGCACAGATACGCAGTATTTT	CASKLEPTGTSGSTDTQYF
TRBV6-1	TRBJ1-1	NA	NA	TGTGCCAGCAGTGAATTCGGCCCCCCTCGGGGAGAAGCTTTCTTT	CASSEFGPPRGEAFF
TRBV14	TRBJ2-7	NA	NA	TGTGCCAGCAGCCAGTTACCAGGGGCCTACGAGCAGTACTTC	CASSQLPGAYEQYF
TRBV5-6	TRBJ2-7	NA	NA	TGTGCCAGCAGCTTGGAGGGGGTCTTGGACGAGCAGTACTTC	CASSLEGVLDEQYF
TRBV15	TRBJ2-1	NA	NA	TGTGCCACCAGCAGCCGGCCTTGGACGCGGGGCGATGAGCAGTTCTTC	CATSSRPWTRGDEQFF
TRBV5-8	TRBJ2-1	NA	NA	TGTGCCGACGCAGGGGAGTGGGCCTACAATGAGCAGTTCTTC	CADAGEWAYNEQFF
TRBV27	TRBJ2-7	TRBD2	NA	TGTGCCAGCAGTCCCCGCAAGAGCGGGGCGGCGGGCGAGCAGTACTTC	CASSPRKSGAAGEQYF
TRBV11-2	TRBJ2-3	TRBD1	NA	TGTGCCAGCAGCTTGACAGGGGGCCTCACAGATACGCAGTATTTT	CASSLTGGLTDTQYF
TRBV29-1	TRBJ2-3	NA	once	TGCAGCGCCGCCGGACTTTTCTTGGATACGCAGTATTTT	CSAAGLFLDTQYF
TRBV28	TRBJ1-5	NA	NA	TGTGCCAGCAGGTTTAGGTCAGGGGTTGATAGCAATCAGCCCCAGCATTTT	CASRFRSGVDSNQPQHF
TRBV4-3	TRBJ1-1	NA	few	TGCGCCAGCAGCCAAGATCTTAAAACTGAAGCTTTCTTT	CASSQDLKTEAFF
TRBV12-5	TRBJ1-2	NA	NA	TGTGCTAGTGGTCTACCGCCCGTCCCAGGGCTTACGAACTATGGCTACACCTTC	CASGLPPVPGLTNYGYTF
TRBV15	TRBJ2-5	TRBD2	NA	TGTGCCACCAGGGGGGGGGAAGGGGCCCAGTACTTC	CATRGGEGAQYF
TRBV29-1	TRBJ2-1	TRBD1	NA	TGCAGCGCAAACCGGGACAGGGGGTGGGATTACAATGAGCAGTTCTTC	CSANRDRGWDYNEQFF
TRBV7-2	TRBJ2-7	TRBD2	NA	TGTGCCAGCAGCTTAGTATCTAGCGGCCTAAAAAGATCCTACGAGCAGTACTTC	CASSLVSSGLKRSYEQYF
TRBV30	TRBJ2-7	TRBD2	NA	TGTGCCTGGAGCCGACTAGCGGAGCACAACGAGCAGTACTTC	CAWSRLAEHNEQYF
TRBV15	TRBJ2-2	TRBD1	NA	TGTGCCACCAGCAGGGGGACAGGGCTAGGCGGGGAGCTGTTTTTT	CATSRGTGLGGELFF
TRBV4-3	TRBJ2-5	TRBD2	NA	TGCGCCAGCAGCCAAGTAGTGGGACTAGCGGGAGCTACCCAGCAAACAAAAGAGACCCAGTACTTC	CASSQVVGLAGATQQTKETQYF
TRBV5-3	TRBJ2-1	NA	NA	TGTGCCAGAAGCTTGGAGCTGATCAATGAGCAGTTCTTC	CARSLELINEQFF
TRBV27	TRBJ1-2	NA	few	TGTGCCAGCAGTTTCCAGGGCCTCTATGGCTACACCTTC	CASSFQGLYGYTF
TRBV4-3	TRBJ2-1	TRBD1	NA	TGCGCCAGCAGCCAAGAAGGTCGGGACAGGGGATACAATGAGCAGTTCTTC	CASSQEGRDRGYNEQFF
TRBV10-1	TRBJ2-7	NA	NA	TGCGCCAGCAGATCCGGACAGTTGGGGCAGTACTTC	CASRSGQLGQYF
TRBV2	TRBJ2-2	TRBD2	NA	TGTGCCAGCAACATAGCGGGGGCTACAAACACCGGGGAGCTGTTTTTT	CASNIAGATNTGELFF
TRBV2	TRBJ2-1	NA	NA	NA	CASRGPGQGVLRARDTAFF
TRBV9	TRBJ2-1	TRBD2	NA	TGTGCCAGCAGCGTTGGGACTAGTAGGAATGAGCAGTTCTTC	CASSVGTSRNEQFF
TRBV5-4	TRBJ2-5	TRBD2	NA	TGTGCCAGCAGCTTCGGACTAGCGGGACAAGAGACCCAGTACTTC	CASSFGLAGQETQYF
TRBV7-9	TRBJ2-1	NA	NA	TGTGCCAGCAGCTCCCGACAGGCCCAGAGCTCCTACAATGAGCAGTTCTTC	CASSSRQAQSSYNEQFF
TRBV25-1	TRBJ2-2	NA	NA	TGTGCCAGCAGTGAGAGAGACTTTAACACCGGGGAGCTGTTTTTT	CASSERDFNTGELFF
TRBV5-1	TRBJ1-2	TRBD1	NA	TGCGCCAGCAGCTTGGGGTACAGGGGGAAGTTAGGCTATGGCTACACCTTC	CASSLGYRGKLGYGYTF
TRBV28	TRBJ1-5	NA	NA	TGTGCCAGCAGTTTATCTCGAAGCGTTGTCTCCAGTCGGGCTGGGGGGGGTAGGCAGCCCCAGCATTTT	CASSLSRSVVSSRAGGGRQPQHF
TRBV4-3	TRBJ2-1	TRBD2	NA	TGCGCCAGCAGCCAAAAACCCCTCCGGGAGGGATATGAGCAGTTCTTC	CASSQKPLREGYEQFF
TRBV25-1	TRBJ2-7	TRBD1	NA	TGTGCCAGCAGTGAGAAGGGCAGGGGGTCTTACGAGCAGTACTTC	CASSEKGRGSYEQYF
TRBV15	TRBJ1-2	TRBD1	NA	TGTGCCACCAGCAGAGATAGGAGGGGGCGACTTAACTATGGCTACACCTTC	CATSRDRRGRLNYGYTF
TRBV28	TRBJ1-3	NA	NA	TGTGCCAGCAGTTTCCGTGGGGGCCCCGGAAACACCATATATTTT	CASSFRGGPGNTIYF
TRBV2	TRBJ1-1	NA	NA	TGTGCCAGCCCAAGCGGGGGCCCGGGGGACACTGAAGCTTTCTTT	CASPSGGPGDTEAFF
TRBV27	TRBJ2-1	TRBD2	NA	TGTGCCAGCAGTCGAAGAAGGGACTATAGCGATGAGCAGTTCTTC	CASSRRRDYSDEQFF
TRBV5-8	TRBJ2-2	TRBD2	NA	TGTGCCAGCAGGAGAGCGGGAGCGAACACCGGGGAGCTGTTTTTT	CASRRAGANTGELFF
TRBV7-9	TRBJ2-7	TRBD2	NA	TGTGCCAGCAGCATGGTGGGCGGGGGGACCTACGAGCAGTACTTC	CASSMVGGGTYEQYF
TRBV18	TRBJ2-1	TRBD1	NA	TGTGCCAGCTCACCAAGGACAGGGCAATACAATGAGCAGTTCTTC	CASSPRTGQYNEQFF